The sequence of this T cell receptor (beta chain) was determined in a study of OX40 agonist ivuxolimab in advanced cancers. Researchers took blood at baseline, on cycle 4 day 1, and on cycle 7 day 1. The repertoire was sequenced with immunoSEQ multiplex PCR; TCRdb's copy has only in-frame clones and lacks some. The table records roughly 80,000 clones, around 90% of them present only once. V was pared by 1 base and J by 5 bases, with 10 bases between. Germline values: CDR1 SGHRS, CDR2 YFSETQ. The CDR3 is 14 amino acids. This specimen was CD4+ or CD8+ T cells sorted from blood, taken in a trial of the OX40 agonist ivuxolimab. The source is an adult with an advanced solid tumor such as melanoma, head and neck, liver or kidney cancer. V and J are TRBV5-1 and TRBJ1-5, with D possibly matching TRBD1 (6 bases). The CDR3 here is CASSLNPGDQPQHF. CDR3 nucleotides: TGCGCCAGCAGCTTGAATCCAGGGGATCAGCCCCAGCATTTT.